This T cell receptor (beta chain) was profiled in a study of shared clonotypes between healthy human individuals. The study, taken as a whole, reports: Clonotype sharing levels among donors were expected to vary with sequencing depth. The study generally estimated greater richness for naive than memory subsets.

The assay was immunoSEQ multiplex PCR, and TCRdb's table has in-frame clones only and misses some. The data show some 2,100,000 clones, 85% to 95% seen once. CD8 cells classed as naive were CD45RO-negative and positively selected for CCR7, excluding terminally differentiated effector memory CD45RA+ cells. In the case of this clone: Its target is unknown.

The CDR3 is made up of 15 amino acids. Looked up from germline, CDR1 is MNHEY and CDR2 is SMNVEV (reference sequence). Trimming took off 5 bases at V and 2 bases at J, with 16 bases between the two ends. The sequence derives from a man younger than 30 in good health. Some clones in this sample may be carry-over from other donors' samples. Sequencing input: naive CD8+ T cells from PBMCs. V usage is TRBV27 and J usage is TRBJ2-7; a weak D match, TRBD2 (6 bases). The CDR3 DNA is TGTGCCAGCAGTGCCAATGGAGGGTTCCCCTACGAGCAGTACTTC. Amino acids: CASSANGGFPYEQYF.